What follows describes a single TCR beta chain. What it binds is not known. Sequencing used immunoSEQ multiplex PCR; TCRdb keeps in-frame clones, though not all of them. The sample has some 28,000 clones, over 75% seen once. The source of the sample is a study of T cell repertoires in ileal Crohn's disease. This CDR3 has 16 amino acids. With 0 bases clipped from V and 1 base from J, the junction kept 5 bases outside the gene matches. Germline-derived CDR1 and CDR2 are SGHRS and YFSETQ. General study points: All patients with clonality above 26.8% had endoscopic recurrence. Compared with CD4 T cells, sorted CD8 cells carried more expanded clones.

The J gene is TRBJ2-3, the V gene TRBV5-1; 7 nucleotides align to TRBD1. Source material: ileal tissue. The sequence came from an adult with Crohn's disease. The CDR3 DNA sequence: TGCGCCAGCAGCTTGGCCCCCGGGACAGGCACAGATACGCAGTATTTT. This gives the protein CASSLAPGTGTDTQYF.